This TCR beta chain derives from a study of cytomegalovirus exposure and HLA in healthy donors. This clone was detected a few times. This PCR relied on a set of 60 Vbeta primers and 13 Jbeta primers. Profiling relied on immunoSEQ multiplex PCR, and the TCRdb table lists in-frame clones only, not all of them. The sample records under 200,000 clones, 76% being singletons. The CDR3 totals 17 residues. V lost 1 base and J 2 bases, leaving 18 bases between the germline ends. Per the germline V gene, CDR1 is SGHDN and CDR2 is FVKESK. The sample consisted of PBMCs. The TCR was taken from a female donor in good health and CMV-seronegative. The chain couples TRBV14 to TRBJ2-7, with D possibly matching TRBD2 (6 bases). This chain's CDR3 is CASSQVDWGTVAYEQYF. As DNA, the CDR3 is TGTGCCAGCAGCCAAGTTGATTGGGGGACTGTCGCCTACGAGCAGTACTTC. The whole variable domain, filled in from reference TRBV14 and TRBJ2-7, reads EAGVTQFPSHSVIEKGQTVTLRCDPISGHDNLYWYRRVMGKEIKFLLHFVKESKQDESGMPNNRFLAERTGGTYSTLKVQPAELEDSGVYFCASSQVDWGTVAYEQYFGPGTRLTVT.